These 19 T cell receptor beta chains were sequenced from one sample in a study of blood T cells in healthy people across ages. A J-beta primer mix and a sample-barcoded 5' primer were used in a second PCR of roughly 7 to 12 cycles. TCRdb used MiXCR to reprocess the 5' RACE reads, holding one entry per CDR3 protein. Of just under 900,000 distinct CDR3 sequences detected, under 30% appear once; the ten largest clones hold 15% to 20%. Sequences were obtained from blood. Every receptor here comes from a woman at least 80 years old in good health.

The rearrangement uses TRBV7-9 and TRBJ1-6; 9 bases agree with TRBD1. The ends lost 5 bases at V and 7 bases at J; junction bases unmatched: 9. Germline V gene sequence: CDR1 SEHNR, CDR2 FQNEAQ (reference sequence). This CDR3 region has 16 residues. CDR3 sequence reads: CASSPWTGAINSPLHF. DNA for the CDR3: TGTGCCAGCAGCCCGTGGACAGGGGCGATAAATTCACCCCTCCACTTT.

This clonotype was observed at least ten times. The chain joins TRBV6-6 to TRBJ2-5; 9 bases fit TRBD2. V gave up 7 bases and J gave up 4 bases; unmatched junction bases: 16. Germline loops: CDR1 MNHNY, CDR2 SVGAGI (reference sequence). This CDR3 is built from 17 residues. CDR3 coding DNA: TGTGCCAGCATGCGGGGCGGGGGGGCCAGGCGGTCAGAGACCCAGTACTTC. Amino acid sequence: CASMRGGGARRSETQYF.

On this clonotype itself: Possible read error: a much larger clone is one base away. V and J are TRBV2 and TRBJ2-5, with TRBD1 as a possible D gene (5 bases). Germline V gene lookup returns CDR1 SNHLY and CDR2 FYNNEI. This CDR3 is built from 12 residues. Between the trimmed V and J ends, which lost 8 bases and 11 bases, there was a span of 18 bases. The DNA of the CDR3 is TGTGCCAGCTCTGGACACCTCAATGAGCAGTACTTC. It is translated as CASSGHLNEQYF.

This clonotype was counted a few times. This chain links TRBV20-1 with TRBJ1-4; D not resolved. The CDR3 runs 16 residues. Germline loops: CDR1 DFQATT, CDR2 SNEGSKA (reference sequence). V was cut by 5 bases and J by 8 bases, with 24 bases left in between. CDR3 region: CSALPLSGNSMEKLFF. CDR3 nucleotides: TGCAGTGCTCTACCATTGTCCGGGAACTCCATGGAAAAACTGTTTTTT.

On this clonotype: Compared with germline, one end of the junction differs, possibly owing to a read error. The chain couples TRBV12-3 or TRBV12-4 to TRBJ2-2; D is possibly TRBD2 (5 bases). The CDR3 runs 17 residues. The chain's CDR3 is CASTPLRRALNTGERFF. In DNA, the CDR3 is TGTGCCAGCACCCCTCTCCGACGGGCCCTGAACACCGGGGAGCGGTTTTTT.

This clonotype was picked up one time. The V and J genes are TRBV7-2 and TRBJ1-3; tentative D call: TRBD1 (5 bases). The germline CDR1 and CDR2 sequences are SGHTA and FQGNSA. Trimming cost V 1 base and J 0 bases, with 10 bases left between them. This CDR3 is 16 amino acids long. Here the CDR3 reads CASSLVATDSGNTIYF. The CDR3 region has the DNA TGTGCCAGCAGCTTAGTCGCGACAGACTCTGGAAACACCATATATTTT.

In its sample, this clonotype was seen a few times. The chain couples TRBV6-1 to TRBJ1-1; D is unclear. Germline V gene data show CDR1 as MNHNS and CDR2 as SASEGT. Deletions cut 2 bases from V and 3 bases from J, with 7 bases between. The CDR3 is made up of 13 amino acids. Here the CDR3 DNA reads TGTGCCAGCAGTGAACAACAGTACACTGAAGCTTTCTTT. This codes for CASSEQQYTEAFF.

Details on this clonotype: A junction end diverges from the germline sequence, so it may reflect a read error. The V gene is TRBV3-1, the J gene TRBJ1-6, with TRBD1 as a possible D gene (5 bases). Germline V lookup: CDR1 LGHDT, CDR2 YNNKEL (reference sequence). CDR3 length: 16 residues. In DNA, the CDR3 is TGTGCCGGCAGCCAAGACGGACAACACTATAATTCACCCCTCCACTTT. Its protein product is CAGSQDGQHYNSPLHF.

The chain recombines TRBV7-2 with TRBJ1-5, with D possibly matching TRBD1 (5 bases). V was shortened by 5 bases and J by 9 bases, with 14 bases between the two germline ends. CDR1 and CDR2 (germline): SGHTA, FQGNSA. This CDR3 contains 13 residues. CDR3 coding DNA: TGTGCCAGCAGCAGGGACGGTGGCCGGCCCCAGCATTTT. This codes for CASSRDGGRPQHF.

The rearrangement uses TRBV30 and TRBJ2-2; D may be TRBD1 (5 bases). The germline gives CDR1 GTSNPN, CDR2 SVGIG (reference sequence). Trimming left V 3 bases short and J 4 bases short, with 15 bases between. This CDR3 contains 15 residues. The CDR3 bases are TGTGCCTGGAGCGAAGGGGCGCGGAGCACCGGGGAGCTGTTTTTT. Translating gives CAWSEGARSTGELFF.

The CDR3 coding sequence is TGTGCCAGCAACCCGCGAGGAGTGGGGGCAGATATGGAATATTTT. Residues: CASNPRGVGADMEYF. The V gene is TRBV12-3 or TRBV12-4, the J gene TRBJ2-3; a weak D match, TRBD1 (6 bases). The V gene lost 7 bases and the J gene lost 15 bases, with 29 bases spanning the gap. There are 15 residues in the CDR3.

This clonotype was picked up a small number of times. This chain connects TRBV19 to TRBJ2-7; 7 bases map to TRBD1. Per the germline V gene, CDR1 is LNHDA and CDR2 is SQIVND (reference sequence). V trimming: 10 bases; J trimming: 0 bases; junction bases outside the gene matches: 12. This CDR3 is 15 amino acids long. The CDR3: CATSNRGQSSYEQYF. The CDR3 nucleotides are TGTGCCACCTCCAACCGGGGACAGAGCTCCTACGAGCAGTACTTC.

Of note for this clonotype: A much larger clone differs by one base, so this may be a read error. The chain links TRBV14 to TRBJ2-5, with 14 bases lining up with TRBD2. Germline loops: CDR1 SGHDN, CDR2 FVKESK. The junction had 12 bases not matched to a gene; V was cut back by 4 bases and J by 11 bases. The CDR3 totals 16 residues. CDR3 sequence: CASSPWTSGGKDEQYF. CDR3 sequence (DNA): TGTGCCAGCAGCCCCTGGACTAGCGGGGGGAAGGATGAGCAGTACTTC.

The V gene is TRBV7-2, the J gene TRBJ2-7; 7 bases agree with TRBD2. Germline values: CDR1 SGHTA, CDR2 FQGNSA. The V and J ends lost 7 bases and 0 bases, in that order; junction bases with no gene match: 12. CDR3 length equals 16 residues. CDR3 in DNA: TGTGCCAGCACCCTCTCCGGACTAGGGAGCTCCTACGAGCAGTACTTC. It is translated as CASTLSGLGSSYEQYF.

The sample holds many counts of this clonotype. In DNA form, the CDR3 reads TGCAGTGCTAGAGATAGTATCCAGGGGCCACTCTATGGCTACACCTTC. Protein product: CSARDSIQGPLYGYTF. V and J are TRBV20-1 and TRBJ1-2, with D tentatively TRBD1 (6 bases). The CDR3 has 16 amino acids. From germline, CDR1 is DFQATT and CDR2 SNEGSKA (reference sequence). V was cut by 0 bases and J by 4 bases, with 18 bases left in between.

This clonotype was seen many times. CDR3 in DNA: TGTGCCAGCCGGCAGGGGAAGTATTTT. Translating gives CASRQGKYF. The chain carries TRBV6-2 or TRBV6-3 and TRBJ2-3; perhaps TRBD1 as D (6 bases). CDR3 length: 9 residues. V lost 8 bases and J 13 bases, leaving 10 bases between the germline ends. In germline, CDR1 is MNHEY, CDR2 SVGEGT.

V and J are TRBV28 and TRBJ1-6; D may be TRBD1 (6 bases). Trimming pared 6 bases from V and 10 bases from J, leaving 10 bases between. Per germline, CDR1 MDHEN and CDR2 SYDVKM. The CDR3 contains 12 residues. This CDR3 reads CASSRTGSPLHF. The CDR3 region has the DNA TGTGCCAGCAGCCGCACAGGGTCACCCCTCCACTTT.

The chain joins TRBV12-3 or TRBV12-4 to TRBJ2-4, with no clear D. TRBJ2-7 matches the DNA end more closely, so the J call is doubtful. There are 14 residues in the CDR3. The CDR3 bases are TGTGCCAGCAGTCCTTCGGGCCAAATCTACGAGCAGTACTTC. Translated, it gives CASSPSGQIYEQYF.

This clonotype was seen only a few times. A much larger clone lies one base from this, so it may be a read error. The chain couples TRBV7-2 to TRBJ1-2; D is perhaps TRBD1 (6 bases). The CDR3 has 14 residues. The germline V gene encodes CDR1 SGHTA and CDR2 FQGNSA. V was clipped by 4 bases and J by 7 bases, with 16 bases between them. CDR3: CASSSAPGGSGYTF. The CDR3, as DNA: TGTGCCAGCAGCTCGGCACCTGGGGGCTCTGGCTACACCTTC. The entire variable domain, with the rest obtained from reference TRBV7-2 and TRBJ1-2, is as follows: GAGVSQSPSNKVTEKGKDVELRCDPISGHTALYWYRQSLGQGLEFLIYFQGNSAPDKSGLPSDRFSAERTGGSVSTLTIQRTQQEDSAVYLCASSSAPGGSGYTFGSGTRLTVV.